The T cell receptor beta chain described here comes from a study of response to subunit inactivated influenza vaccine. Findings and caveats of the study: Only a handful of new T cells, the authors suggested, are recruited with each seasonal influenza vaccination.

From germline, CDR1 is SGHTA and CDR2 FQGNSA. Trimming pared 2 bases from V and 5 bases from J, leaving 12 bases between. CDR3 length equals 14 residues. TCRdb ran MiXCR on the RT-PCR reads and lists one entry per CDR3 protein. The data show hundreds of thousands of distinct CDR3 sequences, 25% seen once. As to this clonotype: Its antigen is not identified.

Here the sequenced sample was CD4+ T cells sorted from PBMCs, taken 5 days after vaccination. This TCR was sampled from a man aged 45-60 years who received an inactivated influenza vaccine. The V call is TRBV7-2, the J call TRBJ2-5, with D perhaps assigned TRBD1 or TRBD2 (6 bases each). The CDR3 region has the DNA TGTGCCAGCAGCTTAACGGGGGCCGCGGAGACCCAGTACTTC. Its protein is CASSLTGAAETQYF.